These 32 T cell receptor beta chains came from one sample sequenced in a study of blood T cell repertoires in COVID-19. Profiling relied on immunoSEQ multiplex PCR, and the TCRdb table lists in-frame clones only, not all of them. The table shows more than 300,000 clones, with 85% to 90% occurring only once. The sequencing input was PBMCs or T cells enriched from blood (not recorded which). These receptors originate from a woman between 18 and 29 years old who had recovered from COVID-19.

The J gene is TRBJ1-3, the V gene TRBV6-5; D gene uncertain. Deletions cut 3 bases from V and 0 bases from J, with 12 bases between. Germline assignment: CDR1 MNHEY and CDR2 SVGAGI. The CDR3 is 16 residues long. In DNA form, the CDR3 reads TGTGCCAGCAGTTATTCGGTCAGGCCCTCTGGAAACACCATATATTTT. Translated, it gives CASSYSVRPSGNTIYF.

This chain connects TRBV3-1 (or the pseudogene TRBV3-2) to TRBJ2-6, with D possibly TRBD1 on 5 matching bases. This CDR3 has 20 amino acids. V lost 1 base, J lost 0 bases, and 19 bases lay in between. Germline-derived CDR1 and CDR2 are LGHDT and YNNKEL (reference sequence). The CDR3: CASSQVYAPGLGSGANVLTF. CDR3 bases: TGTGCCAGCAGCCAAGTTTACGCACCAGGGCTCGGCTCTGGGGCCAACGTCCTGACTTTC.

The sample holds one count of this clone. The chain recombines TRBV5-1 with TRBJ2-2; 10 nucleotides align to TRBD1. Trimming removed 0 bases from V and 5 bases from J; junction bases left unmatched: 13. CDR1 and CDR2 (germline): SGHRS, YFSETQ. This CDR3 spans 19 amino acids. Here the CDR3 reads CASSLVSPGQGRYTGELFF. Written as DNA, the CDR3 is TGCGCCAGCAGCTTGGTTTCCCCGGGACAGGGGAGGTATACCGGGGAGCTGTTTTTT.

The CDR3 coding sequence is TGTGCCAGCAGCTTAGAAATGGGACAGGGGATCTCCTATAATTCACCCCTCCACTTT. This translates into CASSLEMGQGISYNSPLHF. The V gene is TRBV7-6, the J gene TRBJ1-6; TRBD1 aligns across 10 bases. From germline, CDR1 is SGHVS and CDR2 FNYEAQ. The V gene end was trimmed by 1 base and the J gene end by 0 bases; junction bases not matched to a gene: 6. CDR3 length equals 19 residues.

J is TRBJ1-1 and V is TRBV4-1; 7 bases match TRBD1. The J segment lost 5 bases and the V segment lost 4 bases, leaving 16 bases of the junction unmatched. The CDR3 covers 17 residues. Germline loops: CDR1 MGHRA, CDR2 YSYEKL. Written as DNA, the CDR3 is TGCGCCAGCAGCCCACGGACAGGTTGGGAGTTCGTGACTGAAGCTTTCTTT. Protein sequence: CASSPRTGWEFVTEAFF.

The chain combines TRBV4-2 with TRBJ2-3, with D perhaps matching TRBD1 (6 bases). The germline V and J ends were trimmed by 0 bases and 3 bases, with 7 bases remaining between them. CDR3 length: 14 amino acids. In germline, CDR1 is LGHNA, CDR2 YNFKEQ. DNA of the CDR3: TGTGCCAGCAGCCAAGAGACAGGAACAGATACGCAGTATTTT. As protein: CASSQETGTDTQYF.

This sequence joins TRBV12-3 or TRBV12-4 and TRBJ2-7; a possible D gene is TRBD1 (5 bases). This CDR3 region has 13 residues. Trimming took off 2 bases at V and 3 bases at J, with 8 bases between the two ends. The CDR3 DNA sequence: TGTGCCAGCAGTTTACGGCAGGGCTACGAGCAGTACTTC. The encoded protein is CASSLRQGYEQYF.

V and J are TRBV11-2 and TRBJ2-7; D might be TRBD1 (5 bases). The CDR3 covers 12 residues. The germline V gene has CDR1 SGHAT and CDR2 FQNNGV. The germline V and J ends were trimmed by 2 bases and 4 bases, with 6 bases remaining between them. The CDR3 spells CASSLQGYEQYF. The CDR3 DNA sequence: TGTGCCAGCAGCTTACAGGGATACGAGCAGTACTTC.

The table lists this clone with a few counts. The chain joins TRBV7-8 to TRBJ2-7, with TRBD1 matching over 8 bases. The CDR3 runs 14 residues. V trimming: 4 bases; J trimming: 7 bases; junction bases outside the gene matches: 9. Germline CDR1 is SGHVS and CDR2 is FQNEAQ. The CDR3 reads CASSSSWTGFEQYF. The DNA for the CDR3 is TGTGCCAGCAGCTCCTCTTGGACAGGGTTTGAGCAGTACTTC. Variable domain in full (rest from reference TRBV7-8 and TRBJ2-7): GAGVSQSPRYKVAKRGQDVALRCDPISGHVSLFWYQQALGQGPEFLTYFQNEAQLDKSGLPSDRFFAERPEGSVSTLKIQRTQQEDSAVYLCASSSSWTGFEQYFGPGTRLTVT.

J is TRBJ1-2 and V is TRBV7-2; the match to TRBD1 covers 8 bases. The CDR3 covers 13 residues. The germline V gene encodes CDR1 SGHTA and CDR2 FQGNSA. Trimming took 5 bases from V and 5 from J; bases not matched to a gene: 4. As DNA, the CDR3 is TGTGCCAGCAGCCGGACAGGGAGTTATGGCTACACCTTC. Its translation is CASSRTGSYGYTF.

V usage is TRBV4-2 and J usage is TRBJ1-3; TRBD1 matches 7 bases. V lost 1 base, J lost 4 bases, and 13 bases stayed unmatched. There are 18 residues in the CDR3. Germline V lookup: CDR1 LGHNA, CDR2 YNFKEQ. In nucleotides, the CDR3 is TGTGCCAGCAGCCAAGCTCCCAACAGGGGAGGATTCGGAAACACCATATATTTT. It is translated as CASSQAPNRGGFGNTIYF.

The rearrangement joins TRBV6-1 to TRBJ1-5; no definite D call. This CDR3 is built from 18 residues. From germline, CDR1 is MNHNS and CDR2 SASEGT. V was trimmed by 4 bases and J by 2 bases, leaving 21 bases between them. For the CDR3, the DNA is TGTGCCAGCAGTGGGCCCGACTATACAAAGGGTGGCAATCAGCCCCAGCATTTT. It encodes CASSGPDYTKGGNQPQHF.

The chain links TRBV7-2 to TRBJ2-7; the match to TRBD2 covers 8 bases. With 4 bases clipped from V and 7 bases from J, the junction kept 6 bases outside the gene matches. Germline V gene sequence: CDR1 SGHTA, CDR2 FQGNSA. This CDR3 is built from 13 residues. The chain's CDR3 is CASSSSGGTEQYF. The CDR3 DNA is TGTGCCAGCAGCTCCTCGGGGGGGACAGAGCAGTACTTC.

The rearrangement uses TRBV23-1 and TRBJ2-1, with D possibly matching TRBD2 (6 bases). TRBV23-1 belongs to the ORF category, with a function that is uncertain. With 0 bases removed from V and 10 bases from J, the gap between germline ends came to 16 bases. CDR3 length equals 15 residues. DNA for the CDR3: TGCGCCAGCAGTCAATCGACGGCAGCGGCGGGGGAGCAGTTCTTC. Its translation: CASSQSTAAAGEQFF.

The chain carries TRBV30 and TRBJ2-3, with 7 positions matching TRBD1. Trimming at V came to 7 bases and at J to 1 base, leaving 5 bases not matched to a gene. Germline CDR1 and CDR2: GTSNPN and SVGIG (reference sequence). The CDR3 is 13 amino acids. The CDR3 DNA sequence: TGTGCCTCTAGACAGGGTGGCACAGATACGCAGTATTTT. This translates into CASRQGGTDTQYF. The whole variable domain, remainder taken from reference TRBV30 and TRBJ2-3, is SQTIHQWPATLVQPVGSPLSLECTVEGTSNPNLYWYRQAAGRGLQLLFYSVGIGQISSEVPQNLSASRPQDRQFILSSKKLLLSDSGFYLCASRQGGTDTQYFGPGTRLTVL.

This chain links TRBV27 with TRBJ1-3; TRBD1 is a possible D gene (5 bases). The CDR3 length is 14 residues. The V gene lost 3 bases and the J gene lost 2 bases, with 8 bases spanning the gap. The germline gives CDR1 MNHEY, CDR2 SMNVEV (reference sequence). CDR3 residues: CASSLAGTGNTIYF. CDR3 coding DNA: TGTGCCAGCAGTTTGGCAGGGACTGGAAACACCATATATTTT.

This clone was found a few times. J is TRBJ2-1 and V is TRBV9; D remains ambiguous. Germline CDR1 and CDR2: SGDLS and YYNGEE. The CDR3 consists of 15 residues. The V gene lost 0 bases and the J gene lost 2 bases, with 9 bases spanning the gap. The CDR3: CASSVGSLTYNEQFF. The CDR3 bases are TGTGCCAGCAGCGTAGGCAGTCTTACCTACAATGAGCAGTTCTTC.

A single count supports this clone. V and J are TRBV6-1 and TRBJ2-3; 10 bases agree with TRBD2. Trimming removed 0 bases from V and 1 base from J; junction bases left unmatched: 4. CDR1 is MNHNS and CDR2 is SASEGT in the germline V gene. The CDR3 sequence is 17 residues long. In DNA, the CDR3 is TGTGCCAGCAGTGAAGCGCGGCTAGCGGGGGGCACAGATACGCAGTATTTT. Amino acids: CASSEARLAGGTDTQYF.

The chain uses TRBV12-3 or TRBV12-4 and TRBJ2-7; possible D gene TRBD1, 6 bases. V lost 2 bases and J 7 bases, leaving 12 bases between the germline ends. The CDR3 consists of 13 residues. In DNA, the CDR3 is TGTGCCAGCAGTTTAACCCCGAGGGGGGAGCAGTACTTC. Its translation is CASSLTPRGEQYF.

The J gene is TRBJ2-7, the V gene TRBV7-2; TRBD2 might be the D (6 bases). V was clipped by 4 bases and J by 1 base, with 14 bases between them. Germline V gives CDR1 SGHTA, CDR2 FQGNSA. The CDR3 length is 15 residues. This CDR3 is CASSSPPGTSYEQYF. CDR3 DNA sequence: TGTGCCAGCAGCTCCCCCCCGGGGACTTCCTACGAGCAGTACTTC. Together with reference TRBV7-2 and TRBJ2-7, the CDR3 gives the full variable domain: GAGVSQSPSNKVTEKGKDVELRCDPISGHTALYWYRQSLGQGLEFLIYFQGNSAPDKSGLPSDRFSAERTGGSVSTLTIQRTQQEDSAVYLCASSSPPGTSYEQYFGPGTRLTVT.

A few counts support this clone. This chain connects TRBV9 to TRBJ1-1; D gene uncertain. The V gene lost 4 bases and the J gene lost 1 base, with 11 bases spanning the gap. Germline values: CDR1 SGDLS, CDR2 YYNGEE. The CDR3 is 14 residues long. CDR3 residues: CASSRSRQNTEAFF. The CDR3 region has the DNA TGTGCCAGCAGCAGAAGTAGACAGAACACTGAAGCTTTCTTT. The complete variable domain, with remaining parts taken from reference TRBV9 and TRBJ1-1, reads DSGVTQTPKHLITATGQRVTLRCSPRSGDLSVYWYQQSLDQGLQFLIQYYNGEERAKGNILERFSAQQFPDLHSELNLSSLELGDSALYFCASSRSRQNTEAFFGQGTRLTVV.

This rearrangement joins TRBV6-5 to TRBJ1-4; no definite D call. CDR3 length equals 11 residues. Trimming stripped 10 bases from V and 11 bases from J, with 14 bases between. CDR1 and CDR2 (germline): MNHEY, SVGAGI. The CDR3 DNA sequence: TGTGCCACCGAACTTGGGAGGAAACTGTTTTTT. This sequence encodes CATELGRKLFF.

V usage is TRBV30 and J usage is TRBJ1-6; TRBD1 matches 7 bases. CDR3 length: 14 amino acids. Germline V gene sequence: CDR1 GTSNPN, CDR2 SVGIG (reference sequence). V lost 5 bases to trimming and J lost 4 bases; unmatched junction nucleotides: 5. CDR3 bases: TGTGCCTGGCAGACAGGGAGTTATAATTCACCCCTCCACTTT. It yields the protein CAWQTGSYNSPLHF.

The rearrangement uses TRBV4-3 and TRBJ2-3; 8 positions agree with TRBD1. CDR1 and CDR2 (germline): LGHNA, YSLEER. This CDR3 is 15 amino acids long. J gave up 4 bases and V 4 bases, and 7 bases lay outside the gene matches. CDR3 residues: CASSLRGRLADTQYF. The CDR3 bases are TGCGCCAGCAGCCTCAGGGGGCGTTTGGCAGATACGCAGTATTTT.

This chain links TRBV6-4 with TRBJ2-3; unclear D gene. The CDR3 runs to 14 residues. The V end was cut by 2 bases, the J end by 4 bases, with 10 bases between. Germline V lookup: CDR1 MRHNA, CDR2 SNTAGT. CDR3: CASSDPSTSDTQYF. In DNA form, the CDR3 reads TGTGCCAGCAGTGACCCGAGTACCTCAGATACGCAGTATTTT.

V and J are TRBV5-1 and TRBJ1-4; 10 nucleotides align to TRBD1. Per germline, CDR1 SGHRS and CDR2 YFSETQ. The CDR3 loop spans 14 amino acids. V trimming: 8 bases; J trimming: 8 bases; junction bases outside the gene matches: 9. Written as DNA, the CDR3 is TGCGCCAGTAACACCGGGACAGGGGAGGAAAAACTGTTTTTT. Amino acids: CASNTGTGEEKLFF.

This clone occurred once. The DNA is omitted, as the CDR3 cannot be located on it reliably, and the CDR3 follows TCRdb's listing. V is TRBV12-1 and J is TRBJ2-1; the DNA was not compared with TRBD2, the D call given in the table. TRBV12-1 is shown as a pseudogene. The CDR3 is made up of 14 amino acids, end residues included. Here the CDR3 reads CASSFGGGAGEQFF.

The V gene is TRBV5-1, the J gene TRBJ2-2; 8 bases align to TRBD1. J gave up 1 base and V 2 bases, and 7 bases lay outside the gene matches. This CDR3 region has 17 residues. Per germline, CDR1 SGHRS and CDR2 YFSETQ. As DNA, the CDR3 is TGCGCCAGCAGCTTCCACACAGGGGGAGAGAACACCGGGGAGCTGTTTTTT. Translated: CASSFHTGGENTGELFF.

CDR3 nucleotide sequence: TGTGCCTGGAATCGTCCGGACAGGGTATACGAGCAGTACTTC. Encoded protein: CAWNRPDRVYEQYF. This chain connects TRBV30 to TRBJ2-7, with 8 nucleotides matching TRBD1. Germline CDR1 reads GTSNPN; CDR2 reads SVGIG (reference sequence). With 4 bases clipped from V and 4 bases from J, the junction kept 9 bases outside the gene matches. This CDR3 has 14 amino acids.

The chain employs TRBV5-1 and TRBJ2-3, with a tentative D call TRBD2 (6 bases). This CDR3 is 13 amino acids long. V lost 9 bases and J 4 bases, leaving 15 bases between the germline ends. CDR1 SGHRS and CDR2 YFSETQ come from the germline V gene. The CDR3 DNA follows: TGCGCCACCTCGTCCCAGCGGGCAGATACGCAGTATTTT. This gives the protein CATSSQRADTQYF.

The CDR3 protein is CASSSSLQGTNEKLFF. CDR3 nucleotides: TGTGCCAGCAGTTCATCGCTACAGGGAACTAATGAAAAACTGTTTTTT. The rearrangement uses TRBV28 and TRBJ1-4, with D possibly being TRBD1 (6 bases). V lost 4 bases to trimming and J lost 1 base, with 13 bases between them. The length of the CDR3 is 16 residues. From germline, CDR1 is MDHEN and CDR2 SYDVKM.

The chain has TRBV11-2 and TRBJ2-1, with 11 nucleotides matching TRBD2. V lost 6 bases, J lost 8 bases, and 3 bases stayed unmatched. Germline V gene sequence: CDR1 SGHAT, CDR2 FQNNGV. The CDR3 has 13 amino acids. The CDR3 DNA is TGTGCCAGCAGGACTAGCGGGGTCGATGAGCAGTTCTTC. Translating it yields CASRTSGVDEQFF.